The 18 T cell receptor beta chains listed next were all sequenced from one sample in a study of tumor-infiltrating lymphocytes in oesophageal squamous cell carcinoma. TCRdb passed the PCR reads through MiXCR, listing each CDR3 protein once. The sample carries about 19,000 distinct CDR3 sequences, just over 40% recorded once. Sequenced material: normal esophageal tissue next to the tumor. The receptors shown here come from a male donor with esophageal squamous cell carcinoma.

This clonotype was observed once. The chain is built from TRBV6-4 and TRBJ2-5; D is possibly TRBD1 (6 bases). The end of the DNA aligns better with TRBJ2-1, so the J call may be wrong. CDR1 MRHNA and CDR2 SNTAGT come from the germline V gene. The CDR3 runs 13 residues. This chain's CDR3 is CASSDTGLGEQFF. Written as DNA, the CDR3 is TGTGCCAGCAGTGACACAGGGCTAGGGGAGCAGTTCTTC.

Comments on this clonotype: Just one base apart from a much larger clone, this may be a read error. The chain has TRBV5-1 and TRBJ2-5; no reliable D call. The CDR3 spans 13 residues. V lost 6 bases and J 1 base, leaving 10 bases between the germline ends. Germline V gives CDR1 SGHRS, CDR2 YFSETQ. CDR3 sequence (DNA): TGCGCCAGCAAGGCAGAGACCCAAGAGACCCAGTACTTC. Translation: CASKAETQETQYF.

At least ten counts were recorded for this clonotype. The chain's CDR3 is CASSYGSTTGELFF. The DNA for the CDR3 is TGTGCCAGTAGTTATGGGAGTACCACCGGGGAGCTGTTTTTT. The chain links TRBV19 to TRBJ2-2, with a weak D call TRBD2 (5 bases). The CDR3 sequence is 14 residues long. Between the trimmed V and J ends, which lost 5 bases and 4 bases, there was a span of 11 bases. Germline V CDR1 and CDR2: LNHDA, SQIVND (reference sequence).

This chain connects TRBV30 to TRBJ1-6; TRBD1 is a possible D gene (6 bases). Trimming left V 5 bases short and J 0 bases short, with 8 bases between. There are 14 residues in the CDR3. Germline loops: CDR1 GTSNPN, CDR2 SVGIG (reference sequence). CDR3 DNA: TGTGCCTGGGGACAGAGCTCCTATAATTCACCCCTCCACTTT. Its translation is CAWGQSSYNSPLHF. The full variable domain, in which reference TRBV30 and TRBJ1-6 provide the parts outside the CDR3, is SQTIHQWPATLVQPVGSPLSLECTVEGTSNPNLYWYRQAAGRGLQLLFYSVGIGQISSEVPQNLSASRPQDRQFILSSKKLLLSDSGFYLCAWGQSSYNSPLHFGNGTRLTVT.

This clonotype was recorded at least ten times. The chain's CDR3 is CASSPPSQGVNSNQPQHF. The CDR3 nucleotides read TGTGCCAGCAGCCCGCCCTCGCAGGGGGTAAATAGCAATCAGCCCCAGCATTTT. V and J are TRBV7-9 and TRBJ1-5; 7 bases agree with TRBD1. Germline V gives CDR1 SEHNR, CDR2 FQNEAQ (reference sequence). Losses at the gene ends were 5 bases for V and 0 bases for J; bases not matched to a gene: 13. The CDR3 length is 18 residues.

The CDR3 DNA sequence: TGTGCCAGCAGCCAGGGGGGGGATGAGCAGTTCTTC. This encodes CASSQGGDEQFF. The chain has TRBV7-6 and TRBJ2-1; D could derive from TRBD1 or TRBD2 (7 bases each). The V end lost 5 bases, the J end lost 8 bases, and 10 bases lay between the germline ends. Germline-derived CDR1 and CDR2 are SGHVS and FNYEAQ. This CDR3 has 12 amino acids.

This clonotype was recorded at least ten times. The chain carries TRBV5-1 and TRBJ2-5, with TRBD2 matching 8 bases. The CDR3 consists of 15 residues. J lost 2 bases, V lost 1 base, and 4 bases had no gene match. Looked up from germline, CDR1 is SGHRS and CDR2 is YFSETQ. The CDR3 DNA reads TGCGCCAGCAGCTTGACGGGAGGGAGGCAAGAGACCCAGTACTTC. Protein product: CASSLTGGRQETQYF. The full variable domain, rest sourced from reference TRBV5-1 and TRBJ2-5, is KAGVTQTPRYLIKTRGQQVTLSCSPISGHRSVSWYQQTPGQGLQFLFEYFSETQRNKGNFPGRFSGRQFSNSRSEMNVSTLELGDSALYLCASSLTGGRQETQYFGPGTRLLVL.

The V call is TRBV7-6, the J call TRBJ2-5; weak D call: TRBD2 (5 bases). The V gene lost 1 base and the J gene lost 13 bases, with 25 bases spanning the gap. Germline V CDR1 and CDR2: SGHVS, FNYEAQ. The CDR3 runs to 16 residues. The CDR3 DNA is TGTGCCAGCAGCTTAGATGGGCTAGTTGACACCGGGGAGCTGTACTTC. Translation gives CASSLDGLVDTGELYF.

This clonotype is deemed medium-sized. J is TRBJ2-4 and V is TRBV6-1; D is unclear. Germline V gives CDR1 MNHNS, CDR2 SASEGT. Deletions cut 3 bases from V and 1 base from J, with 7 bases between. This CDR3 spans 14 amino acids. As DNA, the CDR3 is TGTGCCAGCAGTGATATGGTTGCCAAAAACATTCAGTACTTC. This encodes CASSDMVAKNIQYF.

The chain couples TRBV20-1 to TRBJ2-2; 7 nucleotides match TRBD1. The J segment lost 4 bases and the V segment lost 3 bases, leaving 8 bases of the junction unmatched. This CDR3 has 15 residues. Germline-derived CDR1 and CDR2 are DFQATT and SNEGSKA (reference sequence). CDR3 region: CSASRQGRGTGELFF. In DNA, the CDR3 is TGCAGTGCTAGCCGACAGGGACGCGGCACCGGGGAGCTGTTTTTT.

Many counts were recorded for this clonotype. The rearrangement links TRBV27 to TRBJ2-2; D not certain. Germline lookup yields CDR1 MNHEY and CDR2 SMNVEV (reference sequence). The CDR3 covers 15 residues. The germline V and J ends were trimmed by 0 bases and 0 bases, with 5 bases remaining between them. CDR3 amino acids: CASSLSKTNTGELFF. In DNA form, the CDR3 reads TGTGCCAGCAGTTTATCCAAAACGAACACCGGGGAGCTGTTTTTT.

This clonotype was counted a single time. The V call is TRBV7-2, the J call TRBJ2-3, with D possibly TRBD1 on 5 matching bases. The J call may be in error: the DNA end matches TRBJ2-5 better. This CDR3 is built from 13 residues. Germline V CDR1 and CDR2: SGHTA, FQGNSA. Here the CDR3 DNA reads TGTGCCAGCAGCTCCGACAGCCAAGAGACCCAGTACTTC. Translating it yields CASSSDSQETQYF.

The V call is TRBV7-8, the J call TRBJ2-1; 9 nucleotides match TRBD2. Per germline, CDR1 SGHVS and CDR2 FQNEAQ. V was clipped by 5 bases and J by 0 bases; unmatched bases: 8. There are 17 residues in the CDR3. The CDR3, as DNA: TGTGCCAGCAGCCGAAGTAGAGCGGGAGGCTCCTACAATGAGCAGTTCTTC. It is translated as CASSRSRAGGSYNEQFF.

In the case of this clonotype: Because it lacks the conserved phenylalanine or tryptophan at the end, this CDR3 is likely a read error. The DNA is omitted, as the CDR3 cannot be located on it reliably, and the CDR3 follows TCRdb's listing. V gene TRBV11-1 combines with J gene TRBJ2-6; TRBD1, the table's D call, was not compared with the DNA. The CDR3 sequence runs 19 residues, both termini included. CDR1 SGHAT and CDR2 FQDESV come from the germline V gene (reference sequence). CDR3 sequence reads: CASSLAGSRDRGYEQFFGA.

This chain uses TRBV10-1 with TRBJ1-1; no definite D call. The CDR3 is 14 residues long. Germline V gene data show CDR1 as WNHNN and CDR2 as SYGVQD (reference sequence). The V end lost 3 bases, the J end lost 1 base, and 9 bases lay between the germline ends. In nucleotides, the CDR3 is TGCGCCAGCAGTGAAACGAGTCAGAACACTGAAGCTTTCTTT. Its protein is CASSETSQNTEAFF.

Ten or more counts support this clonotype. The chain recombines TRBV6-1 with TRBJ1-2; TRBD1 agrees at 11 bases. CDR1 is MNHNS, CDR2 SASEGT, per germline. This CDR3 contains 14 residues. The J segment lost 3 bases and the V segment lost 7 bases, leaving 4 bases of the junction unmatched. CDR3 nucleotides: TGTGCCAGCAAACGGACAGGGGGCTACTATGGCTACACCTTC. This encodes CASKRTGGYYGYTF.

This sequence joins TRBV7-1 and TRBJ2-6, with 8 positions matching TRBD1. Judging by the DNA end, TRBJ2-7 fits better; the J call may be wrong. TRBV7-1 counts as an open reading frame of uncertain function. The CDR3 loop spans 14 amino acids. CDR3 region: CASLWTGPYNEQYF. In nucleotides, the CDR3 is TGTGCCAGCCTTTGGACAGGGCCTTACAATGAGCAGTACTTC.

Here the CDR3 DNA reads TGTGCCAGCAGTGAAGGGACTAGCGGGAGCTACGAGCAGTACTTC. Translation gives CASSEGTSGSYEQYF. This chain connects TRBV6-1 to TRBJ2-1, with 13 bases that match TRBD2. The J call is doubtful: the DNA matches TRBJ2-7 better. The CDR3 spans 15 residues. The germline gives CDR1 MNHNS, CDR2 SASEGT.